The 32 T cell receptor beta chains in this list originate from one sample, sequenced in a study of cytomegalovirus exposure and HLA in healthy donors. Primers for the PCR totalled 60 Vbeta and 13 Jbeta. Method: immunoSEQ multiplex PCR; TCRdb's copy keeps in-frame clones and lacks some. The sample yields about 200,000 clones, more than 60% seen once. The sequenced sample was PBMCs. The source is a man in his forties or fifties in good health and CMV-seronegative.

The chain joins TRBV5-4 to TRBJ2-7; the D gene is possibly TRBD1 (5 bases). The CDR3 spans 15 residues. Trimming took off 2 bases at V and 4 bases at J, with 16 bases between the two ends. Germline CDR1 reads SGHNT; CDR2 reads YYREEE (reference sequence). Here the CDR3 reads CASSFGAGKRYEQYF. CDR3 in DNA: TGTGCCAGCAGCTTTGGGGCAGGGAAACGGTACGAGCAGTACTTC.

This clone was observed a handful of times. V is TRBV4-2 and J is TRBJ1-4; a weak D match, TRBD1 (5 bases). The CDR3 is made up of 16 amino acids. The ends were cut back, 2 bases at V and 4 bases at J, with 14 bases in the middle. The V gene's germline CDR1 is LGHNA and CDR2 YNFKEQ. The CDR3 sequence is CASSQNLGGVNEKLFF. The DNA for the CDR3 is TGTGCCAGCAGCCAAAACCTTGGGGGGGTTAATGAAAAACTGTTTTTT.

This clone has just one count. The J gene is TRBJ2-5, the V gene TRBV29-1; maybe TRBD2 (7 bases). With 0 bases removed from V and 5 bases from J, the gap between germline ends came to 19 bases. The germline gives CDR1 SQVTM, CDR2 ANQGSEA. There are 16 residues in the CDR3. CDR3 sequence (DNA): TGCAGCGTTGAAGACCCGGGGGGACACCAAAGGGAGACCCAGTACTTC. This codes for CSVEDPGGHQRETQYF.

The table lists this clone with a few counts. The chain links TRBV5-8 to TRBJ2-7; TRBD2 matches 10 bases. The V and J ends lost 1 base and 1 base, in that order; junction bases with no gene match: 8. Germline loops: CDR1 SGHTS, CDR2 YDEGEE. The CDR3 runs to 17 residues. Here the CDR3 DNA reads TGTGCCAGCAGCTTGCGGGCTAGCGGGGGCCTATCCTACGAGCAGTACTTC. It encodes CASSLRASGGLSYEQYF.

V and J are TRBV4-1 and TRBJ1-6; D is ambiguous. CDR1 MGHRA and CDR2 YSYEKL come from the germline V gene. The V end lost 0 bases, the J end lost 4 bases, and 13 bases lay between the germline ends. CDR3 length: 17 amino acids. DNA for the CDR3: TGCGCCAGCAGCCAAGAAACTAAGACCGCTTATAATTCACCCCTCCACTTT. It codes for CASSQETKTAYNSPLHF.

The chain combines TRBV5-4 with TRBJ2-3, with D perhaps TRBD1 (5 bases). CDR1 and CDR2 from the germline V gene are SGHNT and YYREEE (reference sequence). This CDR3 region has 16 residues. The ends were cut back, 0 bases at V and 2 bases at J, with 13 bases in the middle. The CDR3, as DNA: TGTGCCAGCAGCTTGGTTACAGGATTAAACACAGATACGCAGTATTTT. Translation: CASSLVTGLNTDTQYF.

The CDR3, as DNA: TGTGCCAGCAGTACCCGTAGGGGCCCCTACAATGAGCAGTTCTTC. This sequence encodes CASSTRRGPYNEQFF. The chain carries TRBV6-5 and TRBJ2-1; the D gene is possibly TRBD1 (5 bases). CDR1 and CDR2 from the germline V gene are MNHEY and SVGAGI. V gave up 5 bases and J gave up 2 bases, with 13 bases separating them. This CDR3 region has 15 residues.

The V gene is TRBV5-1, the J gene TRBJ2-1; tentatively, D is TRBD2 (6 bases). Deletions cut 4 bases from V and 5 bases from J, with 16 bases between. CDR1 is SGHRS and CDR2 is YFSETQ in the germline V gene. This CDR3 comprises 15 residues. This chain's CDR3 is CASSPGSPFDNEQFF. CDR3 coding DNA: TGCGCCAGCAGCCCCGGGAGCCCTTTCGACAATGAGCAGTTCTTC.

A single count supports this clone. This chain joins TRBV7-3 and TRBJ1-2; no clear D gene. CDR1 and CDR2 from the germline V gene are SGHTA and FQGTGA. Trimming cost V 5 bases and J 8 bases, with 18 bases left between them. The CDR3 sequence is 14 residues long. The CDR3 DNA reads TGTGCCAGCAGCACCCTAACCCGGGTTAGCGGCTACACCTTC. Residues: CASSTLTRVSGYTF.

V is TRBV15 and J is TRBJ1-1; perhaps TRBD1 as D (6 bases). CDR3 size: 12 residues. Germline CDR1 LNHNV, CDR2 YYDKDF (reference sequence). Trimming stripped 3 bases from V and 6 bases from J, with 8 bases between. CDR3 residues: CATSSPGAEAFF. CDR3 DNA sequence: TGTGCCACCAGCAGCCCAGGGGCTGAAGCTTTCTTT.

This CDR3 is CASSPGRFTDTQYF. CDR3 in DNA: TGTGCCAGTAGTCCGGGTCGTTTCACAGATACGCAGTATTTT. The chain carries TRBV19 and TRBJ2-3, with no clear D. The germline gives CDR1 LNHDA, CDR2 SQIVND (reference sequence). This CDR3 contains 14 residues. Trimming left V 5 bases short and J 2 bases short, with 11 bases between. Complete variable domain (other parts from reference TRBV19 and TRBJ2-3): DGGITQSPKYLFRKEGQNVTLSCEQNLNHDAMYWYRQDPGQGLRLIYYSQIVNDFQKGDIAEGYSVSREKKESFPLTVTSAQKNPTAFYLCASSPGRFTDTQYFGPGTRLTVL.

This clone was seen a few times. The V gene is TRBV6-4, the J gene TRBJ2-3, with 9 bases matching TRBD1. The germline gives CDR1 MRHNA, CDR2 SNTAGT. The CDR3 loop spans 13 amino acids. With 8 bases clipped from V and 5 bases from J, the junction kept 5 bases outside the gene matches. The CDR3 region has the DNA TGTGCCAGCCGAGGACAGGGGAGAGATACGCAGTATTTT. It codes for CASRGQGRDTQYF.

DNA of the CDR3: TGTGCCAGCAGTCCTCGGACTAGCGGGAGGAACAATGAGCAGTTCTTC. This sequence encodes CASSPRTSGRNNEQFF. The rearrangement links TRBV6-6 to TRBJ2-1, with 14 bases aligning to TRBD2. Germline V lookup: CDR1 MNHNY, CDR2 SVGAGI (reference sequence). V shed 5 bases, J shed 5 bases, and the junction held 5 bases outside the gene matches. CDR3 length equals 16 residues.

The CDR3 sequence: CASSFPGLNTEAFF. The CDR3 coding sequence is TGTGCCAGTAGCTTTCCAGGTCTGAACACTGAAGCTTTCTTT. This sequence joins TRBV19 and TRBJ1-1; D ambiguous. Trimming cost V 6 bases and J 0 bases, with 11 bases left between them. Germline assignment: CDR1 LNHDA and CDR2 SQIVND (reference sequence). The CDR3 runs 14 residues.

CDR3 residues: CSVVGTGGHTEAFF. The CDR3, as DNA: TGCAGCGTTGTTGGGACAGGAGGGCACACTGAAGCTTTCTTT. The chain employs TRBV29-1 and TRBJ1-1; 8 positions match TRBD1. The germline V gene encodes CDR1 SQVTM and CDR2 ANQGSEA. This CDR3 has 14 residues. V was clipped by 4 bases and J by 3 bases; unmatched bases: 7.

V usage is TRBV10-3 and J usage is TRBJ2-2; 7 nucleotides match TRBD1. The CDR3 spans 16 residues. V gave up 4 bases and J gave up 0 bases; unmatched junction bases: 5. CDR1 and CDR2 (germline): ENHRY, SYGVKD. Written as DNA, the CDR3 is TGTGCCATCAGTGGTCGACAGGGCACGAACACCGGGGAGCTGTTTTTT. Encoded protein: CAISGRQGTNTGELFF.

About this clone itself: This CDR3 is also generated by other DNA sequences in the sample. The chain links TRBV27 to TRBJ2-7, with D possibly matching TRBD1 (9 bases). The CDR3 loop spans 15 amino acids. Germline V gene data show CDR1 as MNHEY and CDR2 as SMNVEV (reference sequence). Trimming left V 6 bases short and J 7 bases short, with 22 bases between. CDR3 sequence reads: CASSLAGTGLSEQYF. CDR3 in DNA: TGTGCCAGCAGCTTAGCGGGGACAGGGCTGAGTGAGCAGTACTTC.

V usage is TRBV7-9 and J usage is TRBJ2-1, with TRBD2 matching 16 bases. J was trimmed by 2 bases and V by 5 bases; bases with no gene match: 6. The germline V gene has CDR1 SEHNR and CDR2 FQNEAQ (reference sequence). The CDR3 spans 18 residues. As DNA, the CDR3 is TGTGCCAGCAGCCCCTCCGGGACTAGCGGGAGGGCCTACAATGAGCAGTTCTTC. Its protein product is CASSPSGTSGRAYNEQFF.

The chain links TRBV6-6 to TRBJ2-7, with 11 bases matching TRBD2. CDR1 and CDR2 (germline): MNHNY, SVGAGI (reference sequence). The trim removed 5 bases at V and 2 bases at J, leaving 5 bases unmatched. The CDR3 covers 15 residues. The DNA of the CDR3 is TGTGCCAGCAGTCCGACTAGCGGGATTACCTACGAGCAGTACTTC. Translated: CASSPTSGITYEQYF.

This chain connects TRBV19 to TRBJ1-1; D gene unclear. There are 15 residues in the CDR3. V shed 3 bases and J shed 0 bases, with 11 bases lying between them. Germline V gene data show CDR1 as LNHDA and CDR2 as SQIVND (reference sequence). The CDR3 spells CASSILGFMNTEAFF. CDR3 DNA: TGTGCCAGTAGTATTCTCGGGTTCATGAACACTGAAGCTTTCTTT.

The chain recombines TRBV28 with TRBJ2-3, with 8 bases aligning to TRBD2. This CDR3 is 15 amino acids long. V lost 7 bases to trimming and J lost 0 bases; unmatched junction nucleotides: 6. In germline, CDR1 is MDHEN, CDR2 SYDVKM. As DNA, the CDR3 is TGTGCCAGCATTCCTAGCGGGCTTAGCACAGATACGCAGTATTTT. It encodes CASIPSGLSTDTQYF. Using reference TRBV28 and TRBJ2-3 for the parts outside the CDR3, the full variable domain is DVKVTQSSRYLVKRTGEKVFLECVQDMDHENMFWYRQDPGLGLRLIYFSYDVKMKEKGDIPEGYSVSREKKERFSLILESASTNQTSMYLCASIPSGLSTDTQYFGPGTRLTVL.

This clone was recorded once. The rearrangement joins TRBV19 to TRBJ1-5; 9 bases fit TRBD1. The junction had 5 bases not matched to a gene; V was cut back by 4 bases and J by 7 bases. Per the germline V gene, CDR1 is LNHDA and CDR2 is SQIVND (reference sequence). The CDR3 totals 14 residues. CDR3 region: CASSRQGDEQPQHF. In DNA form, the CDR3 reads TGTGCCAGTAGTAGACAGGGGGATGAACAGCCCCAGCATTTT.

The chain is built from TRBV2 and TRBJ2-6; possible D gene TRBD1, 6 bases. Germline V lookup: CDR1 SNHLY, CDR2 FYNNEI. This CDR3 comprises 17 residues. The V gene lost 11 bases and the J gene lost 2 bases, with 22 bases spanning the gap. DNA of the CDR3: TGTGCCGGCAACCGGCCAGGGGCTAGGGCTGGGGCCAACGTCCTGACTTTC. Encoded protein: CAGNRPGARAGANVLTF.

The chain joins TRBV5-4 to TRBJ2-1; weak D call: TRBD2 (5 bases). V lost 0 bases and J 8 bases, leaving 15 bases between the germline ends. The V gene's germline CDR1 is SGHNT and CDR2 YYREEE (reference sequence). CDR3 size: 15 residues. The CDR3 loop reads CASSLAELDLDEQFF. DNA of the CDR3: TGTGCCAGCAGCTTGGCAGAACTAGATCTCGATGAGCAGTTCTTC.

V gene TRBV28 combines with J gene TRBJ1-1; 7 nucleotides match TRBD1. V lost 4 bases, J lost 1 base, and 3 bases stayed unmatched. This CDR3 is 14 amino acids long. CDR1 is MDHEN and CDR2 is SYDVKM in the germline V gene. The CDR3 spells CASSSGQTNTEAFF. The CDR3 coding sequence is TGTGCCAGCAGTTCGGGACAGACGAACACTGAAGCTTTCTTT.

In its sample, this clone was seen once. This chain connects TRBV19 to TRBJ2-7; perhaps TRBD2 as D (6 bases). Germline assignment: CDR1 LNHDA and CDR2 SQIVND (reference sequence). The CDR3 extends over 12 amino acids. The V end lost 5 bases, the J end lost 9 bases, and 14 bases lay between the germline ends. CDR3 in amino acids: CASSWGDGPQYF. CDR3 sequence (DNA): TGTGCCAGTAGTTGGGGGGATGGGCCGCAGTACTTC.

V gene TRBV6-6 combines with J gene TRBJ2-5; 10 bases agree with TRBD2. CDR1 is MNHNY, CDR2 SVGAGI, per germline (reference sequence). The CDR3 spans 15 residues. J was trimmed by 2 bases and V by 5 bases; bases with no gene match: 5. CDR3 loop: CASSDPLAGQETQYF. The CDR3 nucleotides read TGTGCCAGCAGTGACCCACTAGCGGGGCAAGAGACCCAGTACTTC.

The gene calls are TRBV30 and TRBJ1-4; weak D call: TRBD1 (5 bases). The CDR3 length is 14 residues. Germline loops: CDR1 GTSNPN, CDR2 SVGIG (reference sequence). V was trimmed by 6 bases and J by 4 bases, leaving 15 bases between them. DNA for the CDR3: TGTGCCTGTCAACTGACAGCCTTTAATGAAAAACTGTTTTTT. Translating gives CACQLTAFNEKLFF.

The chain carries TRBV5-1 and TRBJ2-1, with 11 bases matching TRBD2. The CDR3 extends over 18 amino acids. From germline, CDR1 is SGHRS and CDR2 YFSETQ. After removal of 0 bases from V and 0 bases from J, the junction contained 5 bases not matched to a gene. CDR3 sequence reads: CASSLGLAGPSSYNEQFF. DNA for the CDR3: TGCGCCAGCAGCTTGGGACTAGCGGGGCCCAGCTCCTACAATGAGCAGTTCTTC.

The chain couples TRBV18 to TRBJ1-3, with a possible D match to TRBD1 (6 bases). The length of the CDR3 is 16 residues. Deletions cut 2 bases from V and 0 bases from J, with 11 bases between. Germline loops: CDR1 KGHSH, CDR2 LQKENI. The CDR3 DNA reads TGTGCCAGCTCACCATATAAGGACAGCTCTGGAAACACCATATATTTT. Translating gives CASSPYKDSSGNTIYF.

J is TRBJ2-2 and V is TRBV14; D perhaps matches TRBD1 (7 bases). The CDR3 covers 16 residues. The germline CDR1 and CDR2 sequences are SGHDN and FVKESK. Deletions cut 3 bases from V and 4 bases from J, with 15 bases between. The CDR3 is CASSQILQGGTGELFF. CDR3 DNA sequence: TGTGCCAGCAGCCAGATATTGCAGGGGGGCACCGGGGAGCTGTTTTTT.

The chain couples TRBV5-8 to TRBJ2-1, with a tentative D call TRBD1 (6 bases). The CDR3 contains 16 residues. V lost 4 bases to trimming and J lost 1 base, with 15 bases between them. Germline V CDR1 and CDR2: SGHTS, YDEGEE. The CDR3, as DNA: TGTGCCAGCAGCCCAATAGGGGGTTTATCCTACAATGAGCAGTTCTTC. This encodes CASSPIGGLSYNEQFF.